This entry concerns a single T cell receptor (beta chain). No cognate antigen has been identified for it. No qualities accompany the bases; no much larger clone lies one base away. The source of the sample is a study of blood T cell repertoires in COVID-19 (TCRdb year 2020). Notes on the research overall: Collaborator samples came from the United States, Italy and Spain and covered acute and convalescent phases of COVID-19. A freely available public database, intended as a resource for researchers studying the immune response to SARS-CoV-2, is where the repertoires were released. HLA class I and class II types, where available, came from metadata supplied by the sample provider rather than from assay-based typing. Nearly every sample came with metadata listing a de-identified subject ID, COVID-19 status, age in years and sex. Samples came from the ongoing ImmuneRACE study (first 160 participants) plus 1,254 subjects from 6 global collaborators. The prospective study material was composed of cDNA or gDNA derived from T cells, B-cell-depleted T cells, or PBMCs. The dataset comprised deeply sampled blood TCRbeta repertoires from subjects exposed to, actively infected with, or recovered from COVID-19. Study-wide findings and limitations: Clinical and demographic metadata were provided uncurated, with the amount varying by source and participant.

Whole blood was collected in K2EDTA tubes by collaborating institutions according to the institutions' own protocols. For TCRbeta analysis, collaborator samples were shipped as frozen whole blood, as isolated PBMCs, or as DNA extracted from either sample type. TCRbeta CDR3 regions were amplified from genomic DNA using the immunoSEQ Assay, a bias-controlled multiplex PCR. The original pipeline was this. The number of nucleated cells in each sample was estimated by amplification of reference gene primers within the assay. To quantify the absolute abundance of each unique TCRbeta CDR3 rearrangement, sequence reads were collapsed and filtered. For each sample, productive Simpson clonality was calculated by taking the square root of Simpson's diversity index across productive rearrangements. TCRdb's version of the immuneACCESS table is confined to in-frame rearrangements and falls short of the full clone set. An unresolved V gene accounts for under half of the shortfall where checked; the remainder is of unknown origin. From that table come the V and J calls and clone size; the DNA was used to work out D and trimming. A total of more than 110,000 clones appear in this sample, approximately 90% of them only once. The biggest ten clones account for roughly 4% of the sample.

The CDR3 spans 17 residues, from the cysteine through the phenylalanine. Only CDR3 DNA is held: 51 bases, read in frame from base 1. CDR1 and CDR2 (MNHEY, SVGEGT) derive from the germline V gene. V sheds 0 bases and J sheds 0 bases, leaving 12 bases between their ends. In this chain, TRBV6-2 or TRBV6-3 is recombined with TRBJ1-5; the D gene remains uncertain. Sequencing was done on a sample of peripheral blood. This clonotype was obtained from a middle-aged woman with acute or convalescent COVID-19. The CDR3 is CASSYSNRGYSNQPQHF. The nucleotide sequence is TGTGCCAGCAGTTACTCGAACCGAGGGTATAGCAATCAGCCCCAGCATTTT.